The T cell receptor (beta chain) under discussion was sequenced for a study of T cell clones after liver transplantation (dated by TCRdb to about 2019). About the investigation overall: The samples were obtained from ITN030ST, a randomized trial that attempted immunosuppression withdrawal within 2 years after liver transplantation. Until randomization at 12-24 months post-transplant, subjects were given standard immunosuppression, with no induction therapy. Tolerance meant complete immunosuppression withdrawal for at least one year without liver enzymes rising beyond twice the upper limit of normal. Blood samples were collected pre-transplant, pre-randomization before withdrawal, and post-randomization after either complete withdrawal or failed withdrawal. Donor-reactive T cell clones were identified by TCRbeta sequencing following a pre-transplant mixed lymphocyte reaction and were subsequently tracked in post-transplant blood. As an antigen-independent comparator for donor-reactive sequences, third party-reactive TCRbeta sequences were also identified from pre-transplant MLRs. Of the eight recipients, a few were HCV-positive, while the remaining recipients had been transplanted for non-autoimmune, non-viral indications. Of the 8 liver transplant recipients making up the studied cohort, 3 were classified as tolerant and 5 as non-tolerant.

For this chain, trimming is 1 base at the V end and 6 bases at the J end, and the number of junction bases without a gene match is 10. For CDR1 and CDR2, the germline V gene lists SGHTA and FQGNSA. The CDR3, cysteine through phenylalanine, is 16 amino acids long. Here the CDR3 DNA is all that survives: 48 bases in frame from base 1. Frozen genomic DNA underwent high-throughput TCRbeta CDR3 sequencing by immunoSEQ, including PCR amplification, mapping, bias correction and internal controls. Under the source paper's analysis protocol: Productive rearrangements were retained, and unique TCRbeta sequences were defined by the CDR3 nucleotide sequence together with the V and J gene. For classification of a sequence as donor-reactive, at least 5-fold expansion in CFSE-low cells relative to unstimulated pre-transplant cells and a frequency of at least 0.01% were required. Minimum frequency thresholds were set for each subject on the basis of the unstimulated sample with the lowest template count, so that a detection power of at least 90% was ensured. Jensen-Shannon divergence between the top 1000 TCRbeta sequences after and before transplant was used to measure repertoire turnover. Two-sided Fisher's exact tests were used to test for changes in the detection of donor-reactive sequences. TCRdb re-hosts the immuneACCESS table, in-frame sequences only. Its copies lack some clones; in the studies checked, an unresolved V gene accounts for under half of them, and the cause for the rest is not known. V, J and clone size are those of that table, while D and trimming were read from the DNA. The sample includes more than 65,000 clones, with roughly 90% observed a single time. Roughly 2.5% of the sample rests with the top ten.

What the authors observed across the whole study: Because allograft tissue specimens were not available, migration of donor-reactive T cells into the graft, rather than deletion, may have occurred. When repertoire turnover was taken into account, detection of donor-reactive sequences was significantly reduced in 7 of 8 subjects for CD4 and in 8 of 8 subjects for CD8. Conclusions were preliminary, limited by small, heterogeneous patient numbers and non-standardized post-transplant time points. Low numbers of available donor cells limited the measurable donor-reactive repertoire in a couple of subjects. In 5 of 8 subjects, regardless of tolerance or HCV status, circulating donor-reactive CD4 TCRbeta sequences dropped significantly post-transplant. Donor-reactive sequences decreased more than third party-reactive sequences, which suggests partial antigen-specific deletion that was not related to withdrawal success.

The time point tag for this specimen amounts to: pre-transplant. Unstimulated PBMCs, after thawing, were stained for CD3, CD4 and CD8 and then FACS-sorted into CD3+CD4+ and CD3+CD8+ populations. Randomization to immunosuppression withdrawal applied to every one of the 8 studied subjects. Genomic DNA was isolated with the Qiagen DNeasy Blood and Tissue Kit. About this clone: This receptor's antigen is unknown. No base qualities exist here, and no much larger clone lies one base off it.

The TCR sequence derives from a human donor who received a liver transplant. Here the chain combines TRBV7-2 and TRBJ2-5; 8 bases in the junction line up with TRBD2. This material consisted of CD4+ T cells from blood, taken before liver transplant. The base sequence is TGTGCCAGCAGCTTAGGGGGGGTAGCGGGAATGAAGACCCAGTACTTC. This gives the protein CASSLGGVAGMKTQYF.